This passage covers 24 T cell receptor beta chains from one sample sequenced in a study of T cells in tumors after PD-1 blockade. Repertoires were generated with immunoSEQ multiplex PCR, while TCRdb's copy carries only in-frame clones and drops some. The sample shows fewer than 600 clones, around 69% of them seen only once. Here the sequenced sample was tumor tissue, taken after anti-PD-1 treatment. The source of these receptors is a human donor with cutaneous squamous cell carcinoma.

This chain links TRBV20-1 with TRBJ1-1; D remains ambiguous. The CDR3 has 11 residues. Germline V gene lookup returns CDR1 DFQATT and CDR2 SNEGSKA (reference sequence). V was pared by 0 bases and J by 8 bases, with 7 bases between. The CDR3 loop is CSARDSNEAFF. In DNA, the CDR3 is TGCAGTGCTAGAGATTCGAACGAAGCTTTCTTT.

This clone was found once. This chain joins TRBV20-1 and TRBJ2-1; D uncertain. Deletions cut 3 bases from V and 8 bases from J, with 5 bases between. This CDR3 is built from 10 residues. Germline V gives CDR1 DFQATT, CDR2 SNEGSKA (reference sequence). The CDR3 spells CSASYYEQFF. The CDR3 DNA reads as TGCAGTGCTAGTTACTATGAGCAGTTCTTC.

The gene calls are TRBV3-1 (or the pseudogene TRBV3-2) and TRBJ2-5; 8 positions agree with TRBD2. Per the germline V gene, CDR1 is LGHDT and CDR2 is YNNKEL (reference sequence). This CDR3 is 14 amino acids long. The V segment lost 2 bases and the J segment 5 bases; nucleotides outside the gene matches: 4. The chain's CDR3 is CASSQRGGRETQYF. CDR3 bases: TGTGCCAGCAGCCAACGGGGGGGCAGGGAGACCCAGTACTTC.

This chain uses TRBV4-1 with TRBJ2-5; D possibly uses TRBD1 or TRBD2 (5 bases each). Germline CDR1 is MGHRA and CDR2 is YSYEKL. V was clipped by 1 base and J by 5 bases, with 20 bases between them. The CDR3 sequence is 17 residues long. The CDR3 DNA reads TGCGCCAGCAGCCAAGTACCCAAAGGGGTAGGGGAGGAGACCCAGTACTTC. As protein: CASSQVPKGVGEETQYF.

This chain joins TRBV7-9 and TRBJ2-5, with 11 nucleotides matching TRBD1. J gave up 5 bases and V 5 bases, and 10 bases lay outside the gene matches. Germline V gene lookup returns CDR1 SEHNR and CDR2 FQNEAQ (reference sequence). The CDR3 has 16 residues. CDR3 amino acids: CASSLRAGTGGETQYF. The DNA for the CDR3 is TGTGCCAGCAGCCTAAGGGCCGGGACAGGGGGGGAGACCCAGTACTTC.

This clone is labeled as hyperexpanded. The chain combines TRBV7-9 with TRBJ1-2; D remains ambiguous. This CDR3 comprises 13 residues. V was trimmed by 5 bases and J by 4 bases, leaving 11 bases between them. Germline V gene sequence: CDR1 SEHNR, CDR2 FQNEAQ (reference sequence). The CDR3 here is CASSQTELYGYTF. CDR3 in DNA: TGTGCCAGCAGCCAGACGGAACTCTATGGCTACACCTTC.

V usage is TRBV29-1 and J usage is TRBJ1-1; no definite D call. Germline lookup yields CDR1 SQVTM and CDR2 ANQGSEA. V lost 7 bases to trimming and J lost 1 base, with 4 bases between them. CDR3 length equals 10 residues. CDR3 sequence (DNA): TGCAGCGCCCAGAACACTGAAGCTTTCTTT. It is translated as CSAQNTEAFF.

V usage is TRBV30 and J usage is TRBJ2-7, with 7 bases identical to TRBD1. CDR1 is GTSNPN, CDR2 SVGIG, per germline (reference sequence). Trimming removed 0 bases from V and 1 base from J; junction bases left unmatched: 15. CDR3 length: 18 amino acids. CDR3 in DNA: TGTGCCTGGAGTGTACGTAAAGGGGGCGCTGATTCATCCTACGAGCAGTACTTC. As protein: CAWSVRKGGADSSYEQYF.

V gene TRBV9 combines with J gene TRBJ1-1; unclear D gene. Germline V lookup: CDR1 SGDLS, CDR2 YYNGEE. This CDR3 contains 16 residues. The V and J ends lost 6 bases and 1 base respectively, with 19 bases between them. The DNA for the CDR3 is TGTGCCAGCAACCCCTTTTTGGAGTCTGCGAACACTGAAGCTTTCTTT. Protein: CASNPFLESANTEAFF.

The chain carries TRBV2 and TRBJ2-7; TRBD1 matches 11 bases. V shed 6 bases, J shed 6 bases, and the junction held 10 bases outside the gene matches. The CDR3 has 15 amino acids. CDR1 and CDR2 (germline): SNHLY, FYNNEI. CDR3 coding DNA: TGTGCCAGCAGACCAGGACAGGGGGCGCCCGGCGAGCAGTACTTC. Translation: CASRPGQGAPGEQYF.

The V call is TRBV5-1, the J call TRBJ1-5; D not resolved. This CDR3 has 19 residues. V was clipped by 0 bases and J by 8 bases, with 27 bases between them. Germline V CDR1 and CDR2: SGHRS, YFSETQ. CDR3 bases: TGCGCCAGCAGCTTGGGTAGCAGATCCCACAATCAATATCAGGAGCCCCAGCATTTT. Translation gives CASSLGSRSHNQYQEPQHF.

The rearrangement uses TRBV9 and TRBJ2-5; weak D call: TRBD2 (5 bases). The CDR3 sequence is 14 residues long. Germline loops: CDR1 SGDLS, CDR2 YYNGEE. Trimming shortened V by 0 bases and J by 2 bases, and 8 bases separated the two germline ends. CDR3 DNA sequence: TGTGCCAGCAGCGTAGGAGGGTTACAAGAGACCCAGTACTTC. Translation gives CASSVGGLQETQYF.

The chain recombines TRBV24-1 with TRBJ2-5; 7 bases map to TRBD1. CDR3 size: 15 residues. V dropped 4 bases and J dropped 1; count of bases not matched to a gene: 5. Germline-derived CDR1 and CDR2 are KGHDR and SFDVKD. The CDR3 DNA reads TGTGCCACCAGTGACCCCCGGGACAGCCAAGAGACCCAGTACTTC. It specifies CATSDPRDSQETQYF.

This clone has just a few counts. This rearrangement joins TRBV6-5 to TRBJ2-7; 9 bases are shared with TRBD1. The J segment lost 4 bases and the V segment lost 2 bases, leaving 6 bases of the junction unmatched. CDR3 length: 15 residues. Germline CDR1 is MNHEY and CDR2 is SVGAGI. The CDR3 bases are TGTGCCAGCAGTTACGGCCGGGACAGGGCTTACGAGCAGTACTTC. Amino acids: CASSYGRDRAYEQYF.

The rearrangement joins TRBV7-3 to TRBJ2-3, with D perhaps matching TRBD2 (5 bases). The ends were cut back, 2 bases at V and 9 bases at J, with 9 bases in the middle. Per the germline V gene, CDR1 is SGHTA and CDR2 is FQGTGA. CDR3 length equals 12 residues. The CDR3 DNA reads TGTGCCAGCAGCTTACCCGCTAGCACGCAGTATTTT. Protein sequence: CASSLPASTQYF.

The chain uses TRBV7-8 and TRBJ1-5, with D hard to call. V shed 6 bases and J shed 5 bases, with 11 bases lying between them. CDR1 and CDR2 (germline): SGHVS, FQNEAQ. The CDR3 contains 13 residues. As DNA, the CDR3 is TGTGCCAGCAGATCAAGGCTCGATCAGCCCCAGCATTTT. Residues: CASRSRLDQPQHF.

This clone was seen more than once but under ten times. The chain is built from TRBV14 and TRBJ2-5; D might be TRBD1 (6 bases). Trimming took 0 bases from V and 4 from J, leaving 12 bases between them. The CDR3 runs 15 residues. Germline values: CDR1 SGHDN, CDR2 FVKESK. The CDR3 sequence: CASSQELGAGETQYF. CDR3 DNA sequence: TGTGCCAGCAGCCAAGAACTGGGGGCGGGAGAGACCCAGTACTTC.

The rearrangement uses TRBV6-6 and TRBJ2-5; the D call may be TRBD1 or TRBD2 (6 bases each). Trimming stripped 6 bases from V and 4 bases from J, with 18 bases between. Germline loops: CDR1 MNHNY, CDR2 SVGAGI (reference sequence). The length of the CDR3 is 15 residues. CDR3 bases: TGTGCCAGCAGGGGGGACGGGGGCAAAGGAGAGACCCAGTACTTC. Translated, it gives CASRGDGGKGETQYF.

This clone appeared a few times. This rearrangement joins TRBV5-4 to TRBJ1-1; possible D gene TRBD1, 5 bases. This CDR3 has 15 amino acids. Per germline, CDR1 SGHNT and CDR2 YYREEE (reference sequence). V was trimmed by 3 bases and J by 4 bases, leaving 16 bases between them. The CDR3 protein is CASSSPGGTGTEAFF. CDR3 coding DNA: TGTGCCAGCAGCTCCCCGGGGGGTACGGGCACTGAAGCTTTCTTT.

This clone was observed a handful of times. This rearrangement joins TRBV9 to TRBJ1-2; D perhaps matches TRBD1 (6 bases). CDR1 is SGDLS and CDR2 is YYNGEE in the germline V gene. The CDR3 extends over 15 amino acids. Trimming stripped 0 bases from V and 3 bases from J, with 12 bases between. Written as DNA, the CDR3 is TGTGCCAGCAGCGTAGGGCAGGGGCCATACTATGGCTACACCTTC. Translated: CASSVGQGPYYGYTF. The full variable domain, its missing parts supplied by reference TRBV9 and TRBJ1-2, is DSGVTQTPKHLITATGQRVTLRCSPRSGDLSVYWYQQSLDQGLQFLIQYYNGEERAKGNILERFSAQQFPDLHSELNLSSLELGDSALYFCASSVGQGPYYGYTFGSGTRLTVV.

With regard to this clone: Sequence at one end of the junction differs from germline and may be a read error. The rearrangement uses TRBV6-1 and TRBJ2-2; 9 nucleotides line up with TRBD1. From germline, CDR1 is MNHNS and CDR2 SASEGT. The CDR3 has 14 amino acids. CDR3 DNA sequence: TGTGCCAGCAGTGGGACAGGGGACACCGAGGAGCTGTTTTTT. Translation: CASSGTGDTEELFF.

V and J are TRBV29-1 and TRBJ1-2, with unresolved D. This CDR3 region has 13 residues. Looked up from germline, CDR1 is SQVTM and CDR2 is ANQGSEA. Trimming left V 2 bases short and J 0 bases short, with 7 bases between. This chain's CDR3 is CSVEWVSNYGYTF. The CDR3 nucleotides are TGCAGCGTTGAATGGGTGTCTAACTATGGCTACACCTTC.

V usage is TRBV5-8 and J usage is TRBJ2-7; the D gene is possibly TRBD1 (5 bases). Trimming took off 0 bases at V and 2 bases at J, with 9 bases between the two ends. Germline CDR1 reads SGHTS; CDR2 reads YDEGEE. The CDR3 covers 14 residues. CDR3 protein: CASSLGADTYEQYF. The CDR3, as DNA: TGTGCCAGCAGCTTGGGGGCGGACACCTACGAGCAGTACTTC.

This chain uses TRBV5-5 with TRBJ1-1; D unclear. Trimming cost V 3 bases and J 8 bases, with 8 bases left between them. CDR1 is SGHKS and CDR2 is YYEKEE in the germline V gene (reference sequence). This CDR3 has 11 residues. CDR3 amino acids: CASSWAFEAFF. The CDR3 nucleotides are TGTGCCAGCAGCTGGGCATTCGAAGCTTTCTTT.